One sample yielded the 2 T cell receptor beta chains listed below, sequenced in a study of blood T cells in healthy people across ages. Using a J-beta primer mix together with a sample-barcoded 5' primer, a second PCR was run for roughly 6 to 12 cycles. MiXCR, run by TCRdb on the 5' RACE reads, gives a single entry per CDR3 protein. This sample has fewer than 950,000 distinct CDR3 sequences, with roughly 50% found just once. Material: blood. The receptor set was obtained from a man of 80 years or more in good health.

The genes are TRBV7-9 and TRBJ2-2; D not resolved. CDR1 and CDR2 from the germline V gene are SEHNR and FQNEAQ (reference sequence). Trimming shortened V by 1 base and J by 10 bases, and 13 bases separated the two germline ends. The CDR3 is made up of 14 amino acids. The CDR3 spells CASSLGVRYEELFF. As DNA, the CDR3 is TGTGCCAGCAGCTTAGGAGTCCGGTACGAGGAGCTGTTTTTT.

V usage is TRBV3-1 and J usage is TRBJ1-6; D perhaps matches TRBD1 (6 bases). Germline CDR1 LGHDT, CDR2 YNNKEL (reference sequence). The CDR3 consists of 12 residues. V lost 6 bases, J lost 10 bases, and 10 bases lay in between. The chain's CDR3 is CASRQGKSPLHF. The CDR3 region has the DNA TGTGCCAGCAGACAGGGTAAATCACCCCTCCACTTT. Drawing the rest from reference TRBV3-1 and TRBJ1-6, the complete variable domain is DTAVSQTPKYLVTQMGNDKSIKCEQNLGHDTMYWYKQDSKKFLKIMFSYNNKELIINETVPNRFSPKSPDKAHLNLHINSLELGDSAVYFCASRQGKSPLHFGNGTRLTVT.